The clone carrying this T cell receptor beta chain was seen a handful of times. In the source study's methods: By means of reference gene primer amplification, nucleated cell counts were estimated. Assay used: immunoSEQ multiplex PCR; TCRdb lists only in-frame clones, some missing. The DNA gave D and trimming, while V, J and clone size come from that table. The sample comprises 250,000 to 350,000 clones, roughly nine tenths of which are singletons, and 2.2% rests with the top ten. This record comes from a study of blood T cell repertoires in COVID-19. Study-wide background: Researchers got acute and convalescent COVID-19 samples from the United States, Italy and Spain.

Germline V gene lookup returns CDR1 SGHTA and CDR2 FQGTGA. This CDR3 has 14 amino acids. The ends were cut back, 3 bases at V and 6 bases at J, with 14 bases in the middle. The source of this sequence is a woman aged 50 to 60 who had recovered from COVID-19. The J gene is TRBJ1-1, the V gene TRBV7-3; TRBD1 is a possible D gene (5 bases). The specimen sequenced was peripheral blood. In DNA form, the CDR3 reads TGTGCCAGCAGCTTGGATGGTTGGGGGGCTGAAGCTTTCTTT. Translating gives CASSLDGWGAEAFF.